This T cell receptor (beta chain) was identified during a study of tumor-infiltrating lymphocytes in primary liver carcinoma. About the research overall: Patients were both men and women, whose ages ran from 30 to 69 years. Study conclusions and caveats: The study found a significantly higher top-250-clone fraction in tumors than in blood (p = 0.039).

Unsorted whole blood supplied the RNA, and germline DNA was extracted too. This clonotype has a count of ten or more. Its antigen remains unknown. The input was approximately 0.45 ug total RNA; TCR beta cDNA was made from it with a constant-region primer. Libraries covering TCR beta were generated through three nested multiplex PCR rounds (using a slightly modified ARM-PCR). Amplification in the first two PCR rounds was performed using TRBV1-TRBV30 forward primers and a C-beta reverse primer for around 11 cycles each. A single record per CDR3 protein comes from TCRdb applying MiXCR to the multiplex PCR reads. Of about 350,000 distinct CDR3 sequences in the sample, around 60% were seen once. The CDR3 totals 14 residues. Losses at the gene ends were 6 bases for V and 0 bases for J; bases not matched to a gene: 3.

The TCR comes from a man aged 40-49 years with primary liver carcinoma and hepatitis B virus infection. This chain uses TRBV12-3 or TRBV12-4 with TRBJ2-7; 9 bases are shared with TRBD1. The source material was peripheral blood. CDR3 coding DNA: TGTGCCAGCAGCAACAGGGGGCACTCCTACGAGCAGTACTTC. Residues: CASSNRGHSYEQYF.